This TCR beta chain was identified in a study of blood T cell repertoires in COVID-19. Whole-study context: COVID-19 samples, acute and convalescent, were from the United States, Italy and Spain. The cDNA or gDNA used as material had been derived from T cells, B-cell-depleted T cells, or PBMCs.

The method was immunoSEQ multiplex PCR; TCRdb's version includes in-frame clones alone and lacks a portion of them. The sample includes a few hundred thousand clones, about 79% seen only once; the top ten take approximately 2.3%. The CDR3 length is 16 residues. V lost 4 bases and J 5 bases, leaving 19 bases between the germline ends. CDR1 is LGHNA, CDR2 YSLEER, per germline. The TCR originated in a man between 40 and 49 years old who had recovered from COVID-19. J is TRBJ2-3 and V is TRBV4-3; perhaps TRBD2 as D (6 bases). The sequenced sample consisted of peripheral blood. CDR3 sequence (DNA): TGCGCCAGCAGCCCTCATCGTGGGGAGGCAGAAGATACGCAGTATTTT. Amino acid sequence: CASSPHRGEAEDTQYF.